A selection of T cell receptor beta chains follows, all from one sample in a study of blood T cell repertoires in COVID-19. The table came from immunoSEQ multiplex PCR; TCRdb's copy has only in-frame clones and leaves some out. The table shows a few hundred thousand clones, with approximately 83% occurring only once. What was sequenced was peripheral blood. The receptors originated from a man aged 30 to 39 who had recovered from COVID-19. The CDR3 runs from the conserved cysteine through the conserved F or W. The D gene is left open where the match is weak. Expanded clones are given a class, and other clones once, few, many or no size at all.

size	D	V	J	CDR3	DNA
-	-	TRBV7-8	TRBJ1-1	CASSLEWTAGTEAFF	TGTGCCAGCAGCTTAGAATGGACAGCGGGAACTGAAGCTTTCTTT
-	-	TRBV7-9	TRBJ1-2	CASSPGLIYGYTF	TGTGCCAGCAGCCCGGGACTGATCTATGGCTACACCTTC
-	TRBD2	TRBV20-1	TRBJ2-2	CSASPGTSGGRRELFF	TGCAGTGCTAGTCCCGGGACTAGCGGGGGGCGCCGGGAGCTGTTTTTT
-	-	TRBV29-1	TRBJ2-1	CSVEPQNEQFF	TGCAGCGTTGAGCCCCAGAATGAGCAGTTCTTC
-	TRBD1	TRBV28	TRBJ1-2	CASSARTGGYTF	TGTGCCAGCAGTGCCCGGACAGGGGGCTACACCTTC
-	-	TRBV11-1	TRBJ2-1	CASSPGGGGAGNEQFF	TGTGCCAGCAGCCCCGGCGGAGGGGGGGCTGGCAATGAGCAGTTCTTC
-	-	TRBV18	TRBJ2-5	CASSRDQETQYF	TGTGCCAGCTCCAGGGACCAAGAGACCCAGTACTTC
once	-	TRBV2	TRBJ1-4	CASSGQRTTNEKLFF	TGTGCCAGCAGTGGACAGAGGACAACTAATGAAAAACTGTTTTTT
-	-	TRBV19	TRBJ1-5	CASRNQVTGSRGQPQHF	TGTGCCAGTAGGAACCAAGTGACAGGTTCCCGGGGACAGCCCCAGCATTTT
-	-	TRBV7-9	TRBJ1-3	CASSGRGSGNTIYF	TGTGCCAGCAGCGGAAGGGGGTCTGGAAACACCATATATTTT
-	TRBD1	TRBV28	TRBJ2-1	CASSPGQEYNEQFF	TGTGCCAGCAGTCCGGGACAGGAGTACAATGAGCAGTTCTTC
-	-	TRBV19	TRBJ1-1	CASSDMIEAFF	TGTGCCAGTAGCGACATGATTGAAGCTTTCTTT
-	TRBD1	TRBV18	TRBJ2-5	CASSTGSSGGLKTQYF	TGTGCCAGCTCAACGGGATCGTCAGGGGGCTTAAAGACCCAGTACTTC
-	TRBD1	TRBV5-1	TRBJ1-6	CASSLNLGQGVIYF	TGCGCCAGCAGCTTAAACCTCGGACAGGGCGTTATATACTTT
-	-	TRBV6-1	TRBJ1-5	CASTSSGQPQHF	TGTGCCAGCACCTCGTCGGGTCAGCCCCAGCATTTT
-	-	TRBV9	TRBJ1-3	CASSEQDRRTIYF	TGTGCCAGCAGCGAACAGGACCGACGCACCATATATTTT
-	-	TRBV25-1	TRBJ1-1	CASSEMREMNTEAFF	TGTGCCAGCAGTGAAATGAGGGAGATGAACACTGAAGCTTTCTTT